The 3 T cell receptor beta chains presented below share a single source sample, sequenced in a study of response to subunit inactivated influenza vaccine. TCRdb itself ran the RT-PCR reads through MiXCR, one entry per CDR3 protein. The sample holds roughly 500,000 distinct CDR3 sequences, under 25% seen once. This sample also appeared in a second study, on T cells expressing NK-cell markers. From that report: 5'RACE template switching with UMIs generated TCR beta cDNA.

Sequencing used CD4+ T cells sorted from PBMCs, obtained approximately 13 days after vaccination. The receptors were sampled from a man in his fifties who received an inactivated influenza vaccine.

This chain links TRBV29-1 with TRBJ2-3; 14 positions match TRBD2. Trimming at V came to 6 bases and at J to 3 bases, leaving 5 bases not matched to a gene. CDR1 and CDR2 (germline): SQVTM, ANQGSEA. The length of the CDR3 is 15 residues. In DNA form, the CDR3 reads TGCAGCGTCTCCGGGACTAGCGGGGGAACAGATACGCAGTATTTT. It specifies CSVSGTSGGTDTQYF.

The chain couples TRBV7-3 to TRBJ2-2; D is unclear. The CDR3 contains 12 residues. V was clipped by 5 bases and J by 8 bases, with 9 bases between them. Germline V gene lookup returns CDR1 SGHTA and CDR2 FQGTGA. CDR3 amino acids: CASSTYAGELFF. The CDR3 DNA reads TGTGCCAGCAGCACCTATGCGGGGGAGCTGTTTTTT.

This clonotype was observed a few times. CDR3 coding DNA: TGTGCCAGCTCCGCGGAAAATGTGCCGCAAGAGACCCAGTACTTC. Translation gives CASSAENVPQETQYF. The J gene is TRBJ2-5, the V gene TRBV28; D not resolved. Between the trimmed V and J ends, which lost 8 bases and 2 bases, there was a span of 18 bases. CDR3 length equals 15 residues. Germline V gene data show CDR1 as MDHEN and CDR2 as SYDVKM.